This T cell receptor beta chain derives from a study of T cells after yellow fever vaccination. The study's findings and limits: The booster saw the reappearance of most primary-vaccination clones (approximately 97% CD4, around 88% CD8).

TCRdb fed the 5' RACE reads into MiXCR, producing one record per CDR3 protein. The sample has 300,000 to 400,000 distinct CDR3 sequences, 8.7% seen once; the top ten hold around 17%. A note on this clonotype: Its antigen is unidentified.

Germline CDR1 and CDR2: SGHRS and YFSETQ. The CDR3 contains 13 residues. V was clipped by 3 bases and J by 7 bases, with 11 bases between them. This receptor was identified in a man between 18 and 35 years old who received the YFV17D yellow fever vaccine. Specimen: PBMCs, collected on the day of the first yellow fever vaccination. The chain recombines TRBV5-1 with TRBJ1-5; D is possibly TRBD1 (5 bases). CDR3 amino acids: CASSWGQGQPQHF. Here the CDR3 DNA reads TGCGCCAGCAGCTGGGGCCAAGGCCAGCCCCAGCATTTT.